The next 25 T cell receptor beta chains were all read from a single sample in a study of blood T cell repertoires in COVID-19. TCRdb's table, derived via immunoSEQ multiplex PCR, lists solely in-frame clones and lacks some. The sample records 58,000 or so clones, about four fifths being singletons. Sequenced input: peripheral blood. Every receptor here comes from a human donor in a cohort sampled during active COVID-19.

The V gene is TRBV7-6, the J gene TRBJ1-5; TRBD1 is a possible D gene (6 bases). Trimming left V 2 bases short and J 2 bases short, with 16 bases between. Germline V CDR1 and CDR2: SGHVS, FNYEAQ. The length of the CDR3 is 17 residues. This CDR3 reads CASSLRSGTSGNQPQHF. The CDR3 DNA reads as TGTGCCAGCAGCTTAAGGTCCGGGACATCGGGCAATCAGCCCCAGCATTTT.

This clone was picked up one time. This rearrangement joins TRBV5-6 to TRBJ1-2; D unclear. Germline V gives CDR1 SGHDT, CDR2 YYEEEE. The CDR3 length is 12 residues. Deletions cut 1 base from V and 8 bases from J, with 9 bases between. Here the CDR3 reads CASSLPGRGYTF. In nucleotides, the CDR3 is TGTGCCAGCAGCTTGCCTGGGAGAGGCTACACCTTC.

The chain combines TRBV27 with TRBJ2-7, with a weak D call TRBD1 (6 bases). The CDR3 is 14 amino acids. CDR1 and CDR2 from the germline V gene are MNHEY and SMNVEV (reference sequence). The V and J ends lost 6 bases and 2 bases respectively, with 14 bases between them. CDR3 in amino acids: CASSTIDRPYEQYF. The CDR3 coding sequence is TGTGCCAGCAGCACGATCGACAGGCCCTACGAGCAGTACTTC.

The chain couples TRBV28 to TRBJ1-5; D unresolved. V gave up 6 bases and J gave up 2 bases, with 14 bases separating them. Per the germline V gene, CDR1 is MDHEN and CDR2 is SYDVKM. The CDR3 covers 15 residues. This CDR3 reads CASSRRVHGNQPQHF. CDR3 nucleotides: TGTGCCAGCAGCCGGAGGGTTCACGGCAATCAGCCCCAGCATTTT.

The chain couples TRBV3-1 (or the pseudogene TRBV3-2) to TRBJ1-1; D ambiguous. The CDR3 runs 13 residues. V gave up 2 bases and J gave up 2 bases, with 6 bases separating them. Germline V CDR1 and CDR2: LGHDT, YNNKEL (reference sequence). The CDR3 DNA reads as TGTGCCAGCAGCCAATTCATTAACACTGAAGCTTTCTTT. This encodes CASSQFINTEAFF.

The chain is built from TRBV28 and TRBJ2-5; maybe TRBD2 (5 bases). Deletions cut 4 bases from V and 7 bases from J, with 22 bases between. Germline V gives CDR1 MDHEN, CDR2 SYDVKM. The CDR3 length is 16 residues. The CDR3 DNA follows: TGTGCCAGCAGTTCACCCAAATCTAGCTTAGGTTGGACCCAGTACTTC. Residues: CASSSPKSSLGWTQYF.

The rearrangement uses TRBV11-2 and TRBJ2-7, with TRBD2 as a possible D gene (5 bases). Germline V gene lookup returns CDR1 SGHAT and CDR2 FQNNGV. V was pared by 1 base and J by 5 bases, with 12 bases between. The CDR3 extends over 14 amino acids. DNA for the CDR3: TGTGCCAGCAGCTTAGCGGACTTCAAGAACGAGCAGTACTTC. The encoded protein is CASSLADFKNEQYF. Based on the CDR3 plus reference TRBV11-2 and TRBJ2-7, the full variable domain is EAGVAQSPRYKIIEKRQSVAFWCNPISGHATLYWYQQILGQGPKLLIQFQNNGVVDDSQLPKDRFSAERLKGVDSTLKIQPAKLEDSAVYLCASSLADFKNEQYFGPGTRLTVT.

The chain is built from TRBV3-1 (or the pseudogene TRBV3-2) and TRBJ1-2, with a tentative D call TRBD1 (6 bases). CDR1 is LGHDT and CDR2 is YNNKEL in the germline V gene (reference sequence). The CDR3 runs 16 residues. Trimming took off 0 bases at V and 5 bases at J, with 16 bases between the two ends. The CDR3 reads CASSQDVVGGPYGYTF. The CDR3 DNA reads TGTGCCAGCAGCCAAGACGTGGTCGGGGGGCCGTATGGCTACACCTTC.

V usage is TRBV7-8 and J usage is TRBJ2-1; 12 bases align to TRBD2. The V gene's germline CDR1 is SGHVS and CDR2 FQNEAQ. The CDR3 runs 17 residues. V lost 0 bases and J lost 10; bases outside the gene matches: 10. CDR3 region: CASSLARSSGRDWEQFF. The DNA of the CDR3 is TGTGCCAGCAGCTTAGCACGGTCTAGCGGGAGGGATTGGGAGCAGTTCTTC.

V is TRBV4-1 and J is TRBJ2-1; D might be TRBD1 (6 bases). The germline V and J ends were trimmed by 4 bases and 3 bases, with 10 bases remaining between them. The CDR3 sequence is 14 residues long. Germline CDR1 and CDR2: MGHRA and YSYEKL. The CDR3: CASSLLTGYNEQFF. The CDR3 DNA follows: TGCGCCAGCAGCCTCCTGACAGGCTACAATGAGCAGTTCTTC.

This chain connects TRBV4-1 to TRBJ1-1; D unresolved. The V gene lost 0 bases and the J gene lost 2 bases, with 13 bases spanning the gap. Germline V CDR1 and CDR2: MGHRA, YSYEKL. This CDR3 comprises 16 residues. CDR3 sequence reads: CASSQDVGGFNTEAFF. CDR3 sequence (DNA): TGCGCCAGCAGCCAAGACGTCGGAGGGTTCAACACTGAAGCTTTCTTT.

The chain combines TRBV27 with TRBJ2-7; TRBD1 matches at 7 bases. This CDR3 spans 16 amino acids. Germline V gives CDR1 MNHEY, CDR2 SMNVEV (reference sequence). V dropped 6 bases and J dropped 1; count of bases not matched to a gene: 12. The CDR3 here is CASSKIGTAVSYEQYF. CDR3 sequence (DNA): TGTGCCAGCAGCAAAATAGGGACAGCCGTTTCCTACGAGCAGTACTTC.

This chain connects TRBV18 to TRBJ1-1, with a weak D call TRBD1 (6 bases). V was cut by 0 bases and J by 1 base, with 9 bases left in between. The germline V gene encodes CDR1 KGHSH and CDR2 LQKENI. The CDR3 sequence is 15 residues long. The CDR3 coding sequence is TGTGCCAGCTCACCACCGAACAGGGCGAACACTGAAGCTTTCTTT. Protein sequence: CASSPPNRANTEAFF.

This chain connects TRBV4-1 to TRBJ1-5; perhaps TRBD1 as D (6 bases). CDR3 size: 18 residues. V was trimmed by 3 bases and J by 3 bases, leaving 21 bases between them. Germline CDR1 reads MGHRA; CDR2 reads YSYEKL. Here the CDR3 DNA reads TGCGCCAGCAGCCACCCTTCCCTGGACAGAGCAGACAATCAGCCCCAGCATTTT. This translates into CASSHPSLDRADNQPQHF.

The gene calls are TRBV5-1 and TRBJ2-7; TRBD2 aligns across 9 bases. This CDR3 is built from 14 residues. Germline CDR1 is SGHRS and CDR2 is YFSETQ. J gave up 0 bases and V 4 bases, and 2 bases lay outside the gene matches. The CDR3 reads CASSVTSGSYEQYF. CDR3 bases: TGCGCCAGCAGCGTGACTAGCGGCTCCTACGAGCAGTACTTC.

This chain joins TRBV18 and TRBJ1-1, with 8 bases identical to TRBD1. The V and J ends lost 0 bases and 1 base, in that order; junction bases with no gene match: 7. The CDR3 length is 17 residues. In germline, CDR1 is KGHSH, CDR2 LQKENI. The CDR3 nucleotides are TGTGCCAGCTCACCACCTGGGACAGGAGTAAAGAACACTGAAGCTTTCTTT. Translating gives CASSPPGTGVKNTEAFF.

The genes are TRBV11-2 and TRBJ2-6; 9 positions agree with TRBD1. CDR1 is SGHAT, CDR2 FQNNGV, per germline. This CDR3 is 19 amino acids long. J gave up 0 bases and V 1 base, and 7 bases lay outside the gene matches. Written as DNA, the CDR3 is TGTGCCAGCAGCTTAGGGACAGGGGAAATAAGCTCTGGGGCCAACGTCCTGACTTTC. Its translation: CASSLGTGEISSGANVLTF.

The chain joins TRBV25-1 to TRBJ1-1; TRBD1 matches 8 bases. The CDR3 runs 18 residues. J lost 7 bases, V lost 2 bases, and 18 bases had no gene match. Germline V CDR1 and CDR2: MGHDK, SYGVNS. The CDR3 loop is CASSESMTGVLFRGEAFF. CDR3 nucleotides: TGTGCCAGCAGTGAAAGTATGACAGGGGTTCTTTTTCGGGGTGAAGCTTTCTTT.

The V gene is TRBV5-5, the J gene TRBJ2-3, with 7 bases lining up with TRBD2. The germline gives CDR1 SGHKS, CDR2 YYEKEE (reference sequence). The CDR3 covers 13 residues. V trimming: 5 bases; J trimming: 8 bases; junction bases outside the gene matches: 8. CDR3 coding DNA: TGTGCCAGCAGGCTGGCGGGAGAGGGTACGCAGTATTTT. Translated: CASRLAGEGTQYF.

V and J are TRBV5-4 and TRBJ2-7, with 13 bases lining up with TRBD2. Trimming at V came to 4 bases and at J to 2 bases, leaving 3 bases not matched to a gene. The CDR3 consists of 15 residues. Germline V gene data show CDR1 as SGHNT and CDR2 as YYREEE (reference sequence). In DNA form, the CDR3 reads TGTGCCAGCAGCAATGGACTAGCGGGAGCCTACGAGCAGTACTTC. Its translation: CASSNGLAGAYEQYF.

The chain recombines TRBV27 with TRBJ2-7; TRBD1 matches 12 bases. Germline assignment: CDR1 MNHEY and CDR2 SMNVEV (reference sequence). Trimming removed 8 bases from V and 0 bases from J; junction bases left unmatched: 11. The CDR3 spans 17 residues. Here the CDR3 DNA reads TGTGCCAGCGCGGACGGGACAGGGGGCGCGAGCTCCTACGAGCAGTACTTC. Its translation: CASADGTGGASSYEQYF.

The gene calls are TRBV2 and TRBJ2-3; TRBD2 matches at 9 bases. This CDR3 is built from 16 residues. The germline V gene has CDR1 SNHLY and CDR2 FYNNEI. V lost 7 bases, J lost 2 bases, and 10 bases stayed unmatched. The chain's CDR3 is CASNGIAGAVTDTQYF. In DNA, the CDR3 is TGTGCCAGCAATGGGATAGCGGGGGCCGTCACAGATACGCAGTATTTT.

The genes are TRBV7-9 and TRBJ2-5; D remains unclear. In germline, CDR1 is SEHNR, CDR2 FQNEAQ (reference sequence). The CDR3 extends over 11 amino acids. Between the trimmed V and J ends, which lost 6 bases and 5 bases, there was a span of 7 bases. The CDR3 DNA is TGTGCCAGCAGTTCTACTGAGACCCAGTACTTC. It specifies CASSSTETQYF.

The V gene is TRBV7-9, the J gene TRBJ1-1; tentatively, D is TRBD1 (5 bases). The CDR3 spans 14 residues. V gave up 3 bases and J gave up 6 bases, with 14 bases separating them. The V gene's germline CDR1 is SEHNR and CDR2 FQNEAQ (reference sequence). The CDR3 sequence is CASSLDVETAEAFF. The CDR3 DNA is TGTGCCAGCAGCTTGGATGTTGAGACAGCTGAAGCTTTCTTT.

The chain recombines TRBV12-3 or TRBV12-4 with TRBJ2-7; D is perhaps TRBD2 (6 bases). Trimming removed 6 bases from V and 2 bases from J, with 11 bases in between. The length of the CDR3 is 13 residues. The CDR3 nucleotides are TGTGCCAGCAGGGGGGACTTTGCCTACGAGCAGTACTTC. This codes for CASRGDFAYEQYF.